The clone carrying this TCR beta chain has just a few counts. Its antigen is not known. Combining a sample-barcoded 5' primer with a J-beta primer mix, a second PCR ran for roughly 6 to 12 cycles. TCRdb used MiXCR to reprocess the 5' RACE reads, holding one entry per CDR3 protein. The sample holds 870,000 or so distinct CDR3 sequences, 29% seen once. This specimen comes from a study of blood T cells in healthy people across ages. Study summary: Template-switching capture recovered about one barcoded beta molecule per two T cells. Overall study results and limits: Not knowing donor CMV status may have confounded expanded clonotype changes. Age advanced and TCR beta diversity per million T cells fell, roughly linearly.

The CDR3 totals 15 residues. Trimming left V 1 base short and J 4 bases short, with 13 bases between. CDR1 and CDR2 (germline): LGHNA, YSLEER. Sequenced material: blood. The rearrangement links TRBV4-3 to TRBJ1-2, with a tentative D call TRBD1 (6 bases). The sequence was collected from a woman of 80 years or more in good health. CDR3 residues: CASSQARGGPYGYTF. The CDR3 nucleotides read TGCGCCAGCAGCCAAGCCCGAGGGGGACCCTATGGCTACACCTTC.